This T cell receptor (beta chain) stems from a study of cytomegalovirus exposure and HLA in healthy donors. The study's findings and limits: CMV serostatus was the only immune exposure information that was available.

PCR employed 60 Vbeta and 13 Jbeta primers. Method: immunoSEQ multiplex PCR; TCRdb's copy keeps in-frame clones and lacks some. The sample holds fewer than 200,000 clones, 84% seen once. V gave up 5 bases and J gave up 0 bases, with 22 bases separating them. Germline lookup yields CDR1 MDHEN and CDR2 SYDVKM. This CDR3 comprises 18 residues. As for this clone: Its antigen is not known.

Sequenced sample: PBMCs. V usage is TRBV28 and J usage is TRBJ1-2; tentatively, D is TRBD1 (6 bases). The receptor was isolated from a girl aged 2 to 9 in good health and CMV-seropositive. CDR3 loop: CASSPKRSTGMSNYGYTF. CDR3 nucleotide sequence: TGTGCCAGCAGTCCGAAGAGGTCTACAGGGATGTCTAACTATGGCTACACCTTC.